Sequencing of this T cell receptor (beta chain) was carried out in a study of cytotoxic CD8 clonotypes in ibrutinib-treated CLL. At the level of the study: Samples had a mean of roughly 260,000 productive templates and some 88,000 productive rearrangements.

Depths of 1 in 200,000 to 1 in 1 million T cells were the sequencing target. Here immunoSEQ multiplex PCR was the method, and the copy in TCRdb shows in-frame clones only, minus some. Seen here are over 120,000 clones, 79% observed once, and the top ten hold roughly 13%. General study results and limits: Clonality was higher at baseline than in age-matched healthy donors and tracked circulating CD8+ T-cell counts. The study found public clonotypes uncommon, contracting or stable on treatment.

The V segment lost 4 bases and the J segment 9 bases; nucleotides outside the gene matches: 5. Germline V gene data show CDR1 as DFQATT and CDR2 as SNEGSKA (reference sequence). The CDR3 covers 11 residues. Comments on this clone: What it binds is not known.

The V gene is TRBV20-1, the J gene TRBJ2-5; 7 positions agree with TRBD2. This clonotype was obtained from a human donor with chronic lymphocytic leukemia. Sequenced here: PBMCs, sampled after 12 months of ibrutinib treatment. CDR3 residues: CSANPGGAQYF. The CDR3 nucleotides read TGCAGTGCTAACCCGGGAGGAGCCCAGTACTTC.